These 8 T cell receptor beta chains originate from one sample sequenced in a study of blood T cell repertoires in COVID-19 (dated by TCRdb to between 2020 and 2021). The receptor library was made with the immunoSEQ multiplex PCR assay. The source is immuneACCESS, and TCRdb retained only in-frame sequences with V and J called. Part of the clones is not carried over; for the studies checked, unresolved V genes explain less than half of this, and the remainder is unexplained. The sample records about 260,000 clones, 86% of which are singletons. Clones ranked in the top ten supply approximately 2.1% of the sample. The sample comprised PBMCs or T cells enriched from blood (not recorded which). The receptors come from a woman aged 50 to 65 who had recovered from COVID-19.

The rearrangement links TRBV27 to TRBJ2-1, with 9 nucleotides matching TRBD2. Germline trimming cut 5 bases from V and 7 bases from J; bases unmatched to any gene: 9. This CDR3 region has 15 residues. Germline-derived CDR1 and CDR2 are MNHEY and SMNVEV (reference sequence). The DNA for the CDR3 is TGTGCCAGCAGTCCCCAAGGCGGGAGGGGGAATGAGCAGTTCTTC. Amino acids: CASSPQGGRGNEQFF.

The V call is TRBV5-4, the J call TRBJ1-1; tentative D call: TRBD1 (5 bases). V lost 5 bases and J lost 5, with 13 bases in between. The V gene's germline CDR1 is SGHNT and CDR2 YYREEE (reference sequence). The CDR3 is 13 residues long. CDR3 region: CASRAGFRTEAFF. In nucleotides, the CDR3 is TGTGCCAGCAGGGCAGGGTTTAGGACTGAAGCTTTCTTT.

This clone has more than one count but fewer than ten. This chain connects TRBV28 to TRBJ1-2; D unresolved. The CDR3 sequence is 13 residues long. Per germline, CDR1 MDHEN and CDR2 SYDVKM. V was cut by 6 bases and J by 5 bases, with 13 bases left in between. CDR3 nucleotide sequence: TGTGCCAGCAGCCTTGTCCAGGCGTATGGCTACACCTTC. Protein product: CASSLVQAYGYTF.

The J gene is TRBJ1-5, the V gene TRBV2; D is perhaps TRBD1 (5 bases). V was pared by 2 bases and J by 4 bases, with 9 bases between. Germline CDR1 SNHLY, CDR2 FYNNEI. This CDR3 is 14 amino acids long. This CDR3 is CASSEPGGNQPQHF. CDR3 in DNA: TGTGCCAGCAGTGAACCCGGGGGGAATCAGCCCCAGCATTTT. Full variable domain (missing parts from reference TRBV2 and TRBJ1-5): EPEVTQTPSHQVTQMGQEVILRCVPISNHLYFYWYRQILGQKVEFLVSFYNNEISEKSEIFDDQFSVERPDGSNFTLKIRSTKLEDSAMYFCASSEPGGNQPQHFGDGTRLSIL.

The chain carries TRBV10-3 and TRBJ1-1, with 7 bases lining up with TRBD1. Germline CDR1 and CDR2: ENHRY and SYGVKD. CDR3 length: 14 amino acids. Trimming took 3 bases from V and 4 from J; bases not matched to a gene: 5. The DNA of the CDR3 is TGTGCCATCAGTGAAGGGGGCGTGACCACTGAAGCTTTCTTT. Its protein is CAISEGGVTTEAFF.

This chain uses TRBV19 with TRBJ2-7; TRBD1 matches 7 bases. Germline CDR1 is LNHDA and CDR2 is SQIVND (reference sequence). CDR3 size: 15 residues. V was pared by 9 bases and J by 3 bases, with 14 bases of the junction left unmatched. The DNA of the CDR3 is TGTGCCAGCCGAAGAACCAGGGACAGTAACTACGAGCAGTACTTC. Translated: CASRRTRDSNYEQYF. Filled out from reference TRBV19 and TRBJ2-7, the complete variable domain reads DGGITQSPKYLFRKEGQNVTLSCEQNLNHDAMYWYRQDPGQGLRLIYYSQIVNDFQKGDIAEGYSVSREKKESFPLTVTSAQKNPTAFYLCASRRTRDSNYEQYFGPGTRLTVT.

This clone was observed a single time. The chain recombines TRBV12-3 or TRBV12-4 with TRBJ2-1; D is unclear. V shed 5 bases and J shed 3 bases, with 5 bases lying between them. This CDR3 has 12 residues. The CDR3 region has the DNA TGTGCCAGCAGTCCAAACTACAATGAGCAGTTCTTC. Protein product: CASSPNYNEQFF.

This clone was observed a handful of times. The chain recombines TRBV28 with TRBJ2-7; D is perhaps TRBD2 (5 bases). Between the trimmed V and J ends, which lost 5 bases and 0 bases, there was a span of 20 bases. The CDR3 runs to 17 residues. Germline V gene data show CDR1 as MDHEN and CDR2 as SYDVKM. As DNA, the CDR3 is TGTGCCAGCAGTGCTATCGGTACCCTAGCACCCTCCTACGAGCAGTACTTC. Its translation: CASSAIGTLAPSYEQYF.